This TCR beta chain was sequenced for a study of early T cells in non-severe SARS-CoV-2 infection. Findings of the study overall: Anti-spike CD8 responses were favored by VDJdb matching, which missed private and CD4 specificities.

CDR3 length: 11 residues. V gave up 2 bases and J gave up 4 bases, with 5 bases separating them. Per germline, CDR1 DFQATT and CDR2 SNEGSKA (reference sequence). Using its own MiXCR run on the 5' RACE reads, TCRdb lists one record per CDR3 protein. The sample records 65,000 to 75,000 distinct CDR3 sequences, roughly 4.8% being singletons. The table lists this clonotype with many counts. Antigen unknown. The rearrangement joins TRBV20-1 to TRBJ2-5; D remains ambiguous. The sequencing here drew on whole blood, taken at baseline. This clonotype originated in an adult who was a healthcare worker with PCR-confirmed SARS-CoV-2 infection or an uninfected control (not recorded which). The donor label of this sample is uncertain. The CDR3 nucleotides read TGCAGTGCTAGATCCGGAGAGACCCAGTACTTC. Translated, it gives CSARSGETQYF.